A single sample is the source of the 4 T cell receptor beta chains below, sequenced in a study of OX40 agonist ivuxolimab in advanced cancers. TCRdb's table, derived via immunoSEQ multiplex PCR, lists solely in-frame clones and lacks some. Counted here are 26,000 or so clones, about 90% occurring once; the ten biggest clones make up approximately 23%. The source was CD4+ or CD8+ T cells sorted from blood, collected in a trial of the OX40 agonist ivuxolimab. Receptors were obtained from an adult with an advanced solid tumor such as melanoma, head and neck, liver or kidney cancer.

The chain is built from TRBV28 and TRBJ1-1; 7 bases align to TRBD1. The V and J ends lost 4 bases and 2 bases, in that order; junction bases with no gene match: 7. CDR3 size: 15 residues. The germline CDR1 and CDR2 sequences are MDHEN and SYDVKM. CDR3 nucleotide sequence: TGTGCCAGCAGTTCGGGACAGCGGAGAAACACTGAAGCTTTCTTT. Protein: CASSSGQRRNTEAFF.

This clone came up a few times. The chain has TRBV7-9 and TRBJ1-1, with D perhaps TRBD1 (6 bases). The CDR3 loop spans 15 amino acids. With 5 bases removed from V and 4 bases from J, the gap between germline ends came to 17 bases. Germline-derived CDR1 and CDR2 are SEHNR and FQNEAQ (reference sequence). The CDR3 region is CASSLTTGLLTEAFF. CDR3 in DNA: TGTGCCAGCAGCCTAACGACAGGATTACTCACTGAAGCTTTCTTT.

This rearrangement joins TRBV7-9 to TRBJ1-1; D remains unclear. Trimming took 5 bases from V and 1 from J, leaving 11 bases between them. This CDR3 has 14 residues. Per the germline V gene, CDR1 is SEHNR and CDR2 is FQNEAQ (reference sequence). This CDR3 is CASSVVRANTEAFF. The CDR3 coding sequence is TGTGCCAGCAGCGTCGTAAGGGCGAACACTGAAGCTTTCTTT. The whole variable domain, filled in from reference TRBV7-9 and TRBJ1-1, reads DTGVSQNPRHKITKRGQNVTFRCDPISEHNRLYWYRQTLGQGPEFLTYFQNEAQLEKSRLLSDRFSAERPKGSFSTLEIQRTEQGDSAMYLCASSVVRANTEAFFGQGTRLTVV.

The chain uses TRBV4-1 and TRBJ2-7; D is ambiguous. Trimming took 0 bases from V and 0 from J, leaving 9 bases between them. Germline CDR1 reads MGHRA; CDR2 reads YSYEKL. The CDR3 has 15 residues. CDR3 sequence (DNA): TGCGCCAGCAGCCAAGAATGGGGATTCTCCTACGAGCAGTACTTC. It specifies CASSQEWGFSYEQYF.